Here is one T cell receptor beta chain with its context. Only in-frame clones appear in the TCRdb table, and some are missing; sequencing was by immunoSEQ multiplex PCR. The sample yields approximately 20,000 clones, around four fifths seen once. The source of the sample is a study of CD4+ T cells in melanoma. This receptor was taken from a human donor with melanoma.

Written as DNA, the CDR3 is TGTGCCAGCAGTGGACAGGGACTACTAACGAACGAGCAGTACTTC. It yields the protein CASSGQGLLTNEQYF. This chain uses TRBV2 with TRBJ2-7; D is tentatively TRBD1 or TRBD2 (7 bases each). CDR1 is SNHLY and CDR2 is FYNNEI in the germline V gene. This CDR3 contains 15 residues. Trimming pared 4 bases from V and 5 bases from J, leaving 18 bases between.